This TCR beta chain emerged from a study of blood T cell repertoires in COVID-19. Study-wide context: Specimens from acute and convalescent COVID-19 originated in the United States, Italy and Spain. The analysed material was cDNA or gDNA that came from T cells, B-cell-depleted T cells, or PBMCs.

This clone was picked up one time. Methods used by the authors: Reference gene primer amplification gave estimated nucleated cell counts. Generated by immunoSEQ multiplex PCR, the TCRdb table keeps only in-frame clones and is missing some. V, J and clone size derive from that table, while D and trimming were established from the DNA sequence. Of some 400,000 clones detected, approximately 87% appear once; the ten largest clones hold 8% to 13%. The TCR sequence derives from a woman aged 30 to 39 with COVID-19, enrolled during active disease. The source material was peripheral blood.

The CDR3 sequence: CASSPFQGWGTEAFF. CDR3 DNA: TGTGCCAGCAGTCCCTTTCAGGGGTGGGGAACTGAAGCTTTCTTT. The chain links TRBV27 to TRBJ1-1, with D possibly TRBD1 on 6 matching bases. The CDR3 has 15 residues. With 5 bases removed from V and 5 bases from J, the gap between germline ends came to 18 bases. Germline CDR1 and CDR2: MNHEY and SMNVEV (reference sequence).